These 14 T cell receptor beta chains originate from one sample sequenced in a study of spatial heterogeneity in lung cancer. MiXCR, applied by TCRdb to the 5' RACE reads, yields one record per CDR3 protein. The table has about 87,000 distinct CDR3 sequences, roughly a fifth seen once. Stated time point: blood at routine non-recurrence follow-up after resection. This sample comprised PBMCs, obtained at follow-up. The receptors derive from a male donor with early-stage non-small cell lung cancer.

The chain couples TRBV7-2 to TRBJ1-6; maybe TRBD1 (6 bases). The germline CDR1 and CDR2 sequences are SGHTA and FQGNSA. There are 16 residues in the CDR3. With 5 bases removed from V and 7 bases from J, the gap between germline ends came to 18 bases. The CDR3 spells CASSPIGQRINSPLHF. As DNA, the CDR3 is TGTGCCAGCAGCCCAATCGGACAGCGAATAAATTCACCCCTCCACTTT.

V usage is TRBV9 and J usage is TRBJ2-3; 9 bases align to TRBD2. Looked up from germline, CDR1 is SGDLS and CDR2 is YYNGEE. The CDR3 length is 16 residues. V shed 0 bases and J 0 bases; nucleotides not matched to a gene: 2. The CDR3 nucleotides are TGTGCCAGCAGCGTAGGGACTAGCGTCAGCACAGATACGCAGTATTTT. Amino acid sequence: CASSVGTSVSTDTQYF.

This clonotype occurred many times. As DNA, the CDR3 is TGTGCCAGCTCGGAACAACAAGAGACCCAGTACTTC. Residues: CASSEQQETQYF. The chain uses TRBV18 and TRBJ2-5; D uncertain. Germline lookup yields CDR1 KGHSH and CDR2 LQKENI. Trimming removed 6 bases at V and 2 bases at J, with 7 bases between. CDR3 length: 12 residues.

This chain connects TRBV7-9 to TRBJ2-3, with a weak D call TRBD2 (5 bases). Germline V lookup: CDR1 SEHNR, CDR2 FQNEAQ (reference sequence). This CDR3 is built from 12 residues. V was clipped by 5 bases and J by 7 bases, with 10 bases between them. The CDR3 DNA reads TGTGCCAGCAGCCGACTACCGAATACGCAGTATTTT. This sequence encodes CASSRLPNTQYF.

The V gene is TRBV11-3, the J gene TRBJ2-1; 11 bases are a match to TRBD2. Germline V gives CDR1 SGHNT, CDR2 YENEEA. This CDR3 is built from 15 residues. Losses at the gene ends were 5 bases for V and 5 bases for J; bases not matched to a gene: 5. The CDR3 here is CASSPPGLADNEQFF. As DNA, the CDR3 is TGTGCCAGCAGCCCCCCGGGACTAGCGGACAATGAGCAGTTCTTC.

The J gene is TRBJ1-2, the V gene TRBV20-1, with a possible D match to TRBD1 (5 bases). Germline V gene data show CDR1 as DFQATT and CDR2 as SNEGSKA (reference sequence). Trimming removed 3 bases from V and 5 bases from J, with 13 bases in between. The CDR3 sequence is 13 residues long. The CDR3 sequence is CSARVPGTYGYTF. The CDR3 nucleotides read TGCAGTGCTAGGGTGCCAGGGACTTATGGCTACACCTTC.

This clonotype has a count of ten or more. J is TRBJ2-6 and V is TRBV7-3; D uncertain. V gave up 2 bases and J gave up 0 bases, with 8 bases separating them. The CDR3 is made up of 16 amino acids. Germline V gene sequence: CDR1 SGHTA, CDR2 FQGTGA. The CDR3 coding sequence is TGTGCCAGCAGCTTAGTCGCAGGCTCTGGGGCCAACGTCCTGACTTTC. It specifies CASSLVAGSGANVLTF.

A few counts support this clonotype. V gene TRBV2 combines with J gene TRBJ2-5; 7 nucleotides match TRBD1. This CDR3 is 13 amino acids long. Looked up from germline, CDR1 is SNHLY and CDR2 is FYNNEI. The J segment lost 5 bases and the V segment lost 6 bases, leaving 6 bases of the junction unmatched. This chain's CDR3 is CASRQGFRETQYF. The CDR3 DNA follows: TGTGCCAGCAGACAGGGGTTCCGGGAGACCCAGTACTTC.

This clonotype was counted a few times. The chain recombines TRBV20-1 with TRBJ1-1, with D unresolved. The CDR3 contains 13 residues. The ends were cut back, 0 bases at V and 0 bases at J, with 5 bases in the middle. Germline CDR1 DFQATT, CDR2 SNEGSKA (reference sequence). CDR3 in amino acids: CSARDNVNTEAFF. CDR3 bases: TGCAGTGCTAGAGATAATGTGAACACTGAAGCTTTCTTT.

The V gene is TRBV4-1, the J gene TRBJ2-3; 10 bases line up with TRBD2. The CDR3 is 16 amino acids. Per the germline V gene, CDR1 is MGHRA and CDR2 is YSYEKL. Losses at the gene ends were 2 bases for V and 8 bases for J; bases not matched to a gene: 10. CDR3 DNA: TGCGCCAGCAGCCAACCTTTCCTAGCGGGAGTAGTTACGCAGTATTTT. Translated: CASSQPFLAGVVTQYF.

DNA of the CDR3: TGTGCCAGCAGCCTTTCGGGACAGCCTAACTATGGCTACACCTTC. Translation gives CASSLSGQPNYGYTF. V usage is TRBV7-9 and J usage is TRBJ1-2; 7 bases map to TRBD1. The CDR3 contains 15 residues. The trim removed 5 bases at V and 0 bases at J, leaving 6 bases unmatched. CDR1 SEHNR and CDR2 FQNEAQ come from the germline V gene (reference sequence).

There are a few counts of this clonotype. The CDR3 sequence: CASSPRSGETQYF. Written as DNA, the CDR3 is TGTGCCAGCAGCCCTAGATCGGGGGAGACCCAGTACTTC. This sequence joins TRBV7-2 and TRBJ2-5, with a possible D match to TRBD2 (5 bases). Germline lookup yields CDR1 SGHTA and CDR2 FQGNSA. The germline V and J ends were trimmed by 5 bases and 5 bases, with 12 bases remaining between them. The CDR3 spans 13 residues.

This clonotype showed up just a few times. The chain uses TRBV7-2 and TRBJ2-1; the D is unclear. V was shortened by 5 bases and J by 9 bases, with 8 bases between the two germline ends. The germline CDR1 and CDR2 sequences are SGHTA and FQGNSA. The CDR3 has 11 amino acids. CDR3: CASSQISEQFF. The DNA of the CDR3 is TGTGCCAGCAGCCAAATCTCTGAGCAGTTCTTC.

This clonotype was seen a handful of times. The V and J genes are TRBV5-6 and TRBJ2-1, with TRBD2 matching 11 bases. With 4 bases clipped from V and 0 bases from J, the junction kept 9 bases outside the gene matches. There are 18 residues in the CDR3. Germline lookup yields CDR1 SGHDT and CDR2 YYEEEE. This CDR3 is CASSLGLAGDPSYNEQFF. The DNA for the CDR3 is TGTGCCAGCAGCCTAGGACTAGCGGGCGACCCCTCCTACAATGAGCAGTTCTTC.